One sample yielded the 28 T cell receptor beta chains listed below, sequenced in a study of T cell responses to AZD1222 COVID-19 vaccine. TCRdb keeps only in-frame clones here, not all; method: immunoSEQ multiplex PCR. The table has 80,000 to 95,000 clones, 75% to 95% seen once. The specimen was peripheral blood, collected 28 days after the second AZD1222 dose. The receptors were sampled from an adult who received the AZD1222 COVID-19 vaccine.

The chain combines TRBV28 with TRBJ1-2, with D perhaps TRBD1 (5 bases). Per germline, CDR1 MDHEN and CDR2 SYDVKM. Trimming left V 5 bases short and J 8 bases short, with 27 bases between. CDR3 length: 17 amino acids. The CDR3 region is CASSLPGGSHPLGGYTF. CDR3 coding DNA: TGTGCCAGCAGTCTCCCCGGGGGGTCTCATCCTTTGGGGGGCTACACCTTC.

The chain carries TRBV4-3 and TRBJ1-6, with D unresolved. V gave up 1 base and J gave up 0 bases, with 13 bases separating them. Germline V CDR1 and CDR2: LGHNA, YSLEER. The CDR3 has 18 amino acids. CDR3 DNA sequence: TGCGCCAGCAGCCAAGTAAGCCCAGGATTCTCCTATAATTCACCCCTCCACTTT. Its translation: CASSQVSPGFSYNSPLHF.

This clone was recorded once. The J gene is TRBJ1-2, the V gene TRBV30; TRBD1 matches 7 bases. Germline values: CDR1 GTSNPN, CDR2 SVGIG (reference sequence). CDR3 length equals 11 residues. V lost 2 bases and J lost 7; bases outside the gene matches: 1. The chain's CDR3 is CAWSNRGGYTF. The CDR3 DNA reads TGTGCCTGGAGTAACAGGGGTGGCTACACCTTC.

J is TRBJ1-1 and V is TRBV27, with a weak D call TRBD1 (5 bases). Per the germline V gene, CDR1 is MNHEY and CDR2 is SMNVEV (reference sequence). CDR3 length equals 14 residues. The V end was cut by 6 bases, the J end by 0 bases, with 11 bases between. The CDR3 protein is CASRRLGVNTEAFF. Written as DNA, the CDR3 is TGTGCCAGCAGGAGGCTGGGGGTGAACACTGAAGCTTTCTTT.

This chain links TRBV9 with TRBJ1-2; no definite D call. The CDR3 sequence is 12 residues long. Germline V lookup: CDR1 SGDLS, CDR2 YYNGEE. V dropped 4 bases and J dropped 8 bases, with 12 bases sitting between them. The DNA of the CDR3 is TGTGCCAGCAGCCTCGCCACGGGGGGCTACACCTTC. It codes for CASSLATGGYTF.

The rearrangement joins TRBV7-9 to TRBJ1-2, with D tentatively TRBD1 (5 bases). Trimming removed 2 bases from V and 10 bases from J, with 14 bases in between. The CDR3 covers 13 residues. CDR1 is SEHNR, CDR2 FQNEAQ, per germline (reference sequence). The DNA for the CDR3 is TGTGCCAGCAGCTTAAACGGAGGCAGGGTCTACACCTTC. It is translated as CASSLNGGRVYTF.

As regards this clone: The same CDR3 is also encoded by other DNA sequences in this sample. The CDR3 coding sequence is TGTGCCAGCGGAGTCTACGAGCAGTACTTC. Translation: CASGVYEQYF. This rearrangement joins TRBV27 to TRBJ2-7, with D uncertain. V was clipped by 8 bases and J by 3 bases, with 5 bases between them. This CDR3 spans 10 amino acids. Germline V lookup: CDR1 MNHEY, CDR2 SMNVEV (reference sequence).

The V and J genes are TRBV28 and TRBJ1-5; D unclear. The CDR3 runs to 14 residues. Germline CDR1 MDHEN, CDR2 SYDVKM. V was clipped by 1 base and J by 4 bases, with 8 bases between them. For the CDR3, the DNA is TGTGCCAGCAGTTTATCGAACCGGAATCAGCCCCAGCATTTT. Residues: CASSLSNRNQPQHF.

This chain joins TRBV7-9 and TRBJ2-1, with 11 positions matching TRBD2. V lost 6 bases and J lost 8; bases outside the gene matches: 12. The CDR3 is 16 residues long. The germline CDR1 and CDR2 sequences are SEHNR and FQNEAQ (reference sequence). The CDR3 coding sequence is TGTGCCAGCAGTGGTGTCTGGCTAGCGGGGGGATATGAGCAGTTCTTC. It encodes CASSGVWLAGGYEQFF.

This clone was seen a single time. This chain uses TRBV29-1 with TRBJ1-4, with 9 nucleotides matching TRBD1. CDR3 length: 14 amino acids. V shed 7 bases, J shed 8 bases, and the junction held 11 bases outside the gene matches. CDR1 is SQVTM and CDR2 is ANQGSEA in the germline V gene. The CDR3 bases are TGCAGCGCCCGACACGGGACAGGGATGGAAAAACTGTTTTTT. Translating it yields CSARHGTGMEKLFF.

J is TRBJ2-1 and V is TRBV2; TRBD2 agrees at 10 bases. The CDR3 is 15 amino acids. After removal of 5 bases from V and 4 bases from J, the junction contained 5 bases not matched to a gene. Germline CDR1 SNHLY, CDR2 FYNNEI. The CDR3 loop is CASSSGGAGYNEQFF. In DNA form, the CDR3 reads TGTGCCAGCAGTAGCGGGGGGGCGGGATACAATGAGCAGTTCTTC.

The chain has TRBV27 and TRBJ1-1; D remains ambiguous. From germline, CDR1 is MNHEY and CDR2 SMNVEV (reference sequence). V was cut by 7 bases and J by 5 bases, with 14 bases left in between. This CDR3 spans 13 amino acids. The CDR3 DNA follows: TGTGCCAGCACCCAATACCGGGATACTGAAGCTTTCTTT. It is translated as CASTQYRDTEAFF.

The chain couples TRBV7-6 to TRBJ2-1; D call uncertain. The CDR3 has 11 amino acids. Trimming took 5 bases from V and 8 from J, leaving 7 bases between them. The V gene's germline CDR1 is SGHVS and CDR2 FNYEAQ. CDR3 loop: CASSLNHEQFF. For the CDR3, the DNA is TGTGCCAGCAGCCTTAACCATGAGCAGTTCTTC.

The chain links TRBV5-5 to TRBJ1-1, with 7 bases matching TRBD1. The germline gives CDR1 SGHKS, CDR2 YYEKEE (reference sequence). V was pared by 4 bases and J by 2 bases, with 5 bases of the junction left unmatched. This CDR3 comprises 14 residues. This CDR3 is CASSQTGTNTEAFF. In DNA form, the CDR3 reads TGTGCCAGCAGCCAGACAGGGACCAACACTGAAGCTTTCTTT.

The V call is TRBV11-2, the J call TRBJ1-1; no firm D call. The CDR3 runs to 11 residues. The germline V gene has CDR1 SGHAT and CDR2 FQNNGV. Trimming removed 1 base from V and 4 bases from J, with 1 base in between. The CDR3 spells CASSLATEAFF. Written as DNA, the CDR3 is TGTGCCAGCAGCTTAGCCACTGAAGCTTTCTTT.

The rearrangement links TRBV5-1 to TRBJ2-7, with TRBD1 matching over 8 bases. The germline gives CDR1 SGHRS, CDR2 YFSETQ. The CDR3 contains 14 residues. Trimming took 4 bases from V and 3 from J; bases not matched to a gene: 6. DNA of the CDR3: TGCGCCAGCAGCGAGGACAGGGCGGACTACGAGCAGTACTTC. Protein product: CASSEDRADYEQYF.

The rearrangement uses TRBV29-1 and TRBJ2-1; TRBD2 agrees at 7 bases. The CDR3 has 14 amino acids. Germline V gives CDR1 SQVTM, CDR2 ANQGSEA. J lost 3 bases, V lost 7 bases, and 9 bases had no gene match. The CDR3 DNA follows: TGCAGCGGGGGGGGTCAGGGATACTACAATGAGCAGTTCTTC. It is translated as CSGGGQGYYNEQFF.

The rearrangement uses TRBV6-5 and TRBJ2-7; D is perhaps TRBD2 (5 bases). The V end lost 7 bases, the J end lost 5 bases, and 15 bases lay between the germline ends. Germline V gives CDR1 MNHEY, CDR2 SVGAGI. This CDR3 is built from 13 residues. CDR3 DNA sequence: TGTGCCAGCACTAGACCGGACTGGGACGAGCAGTACTTC. This gives the protein CASTRPDWDEQYF.

The chain combines TRBV5-6 with TRBJ1-4; TRBD1 matches at 9 bases. Germline V lookup: CDR1 SGHDT, CDR2 YYEEEE. V shed 3 bases, J shed 6 bases, and the junction held 6 bases outside the gene matches. The CDR3 has 15 residues. CDR3 residues: CASSSQGAGDEKLFF. The CDR3, as DNA: TGTGCCAGCAGCTCACAGGGGGCAGGGGATGAAAAACTGTTTTTT.

The chain recombines TRBV19 with TRBJ2-6, with D tentatively TRBD2 (5 bases). Trimming pared 9 bases from V and 2 bases from J, leaving 11 bases between. Germline values: CDR1 LNHDA, CDR2 SQIVND (reference sequence). CDR3 length equals 14 residues. CDR3 sequence reads: CASLWTAGANVLTF. The CDR3 region has the DNA TGTGCCAGCCTCTGGACTGCTGGGGCCAACGTCCTGACTTTC.

This chain uses TRBV19 with TRBJ1-5; possible D gene TRBD1, 6 bases. CDR3 length equals 13 residues. The V gene lost 8 bases and the J gene lost 6 bases, with 14 bases spanning the gap. The germline gives CDR1 LNHDA, CDR2 SQIVND (reference sequence). Here the CDR3 DNA reads TGTGCCAGTTCGACAGGCGGTTTTCAGCCCCAGCATTTT. Protein product: CASSTGGFQPQHF.

For the CDR3, the DNA is TGTGCCAGCAGTCCGAACCGACTAGCGGGGGGGCCAGATACGCAGTATTTT. It codes for CASSPNRLAGGPDTQYF. The chain couples TRBV3-1 (or the pseudogene TRBV3-2) to TRBJ2-3, with 14 bases that match TRBD2. This CDR3 has 17 residues. J gave up 4 bases and V 6 bases, and 9 bases lay outside the gene matches. Germline values: CDR1 LGHDT, CDR2 YNNKEL (reference sequence).

Comments on this clone: A read error may produce the germline difference seen at one junction end. The chain carries TRBV28 and TRBJ2-3; D tentatively fits TRBD1 or TRBD2 (5 bases each). Germline V gives CDR1 MDHEN, CDR2 SYDVKM. The CDR3 runs 15 residues. CDR3 in DNA: TGTGCCAGCAATTTAGAGAGGGGCTTCACAGATACGCAGTATTTT. It codes for CASNLERGFTDTQYF.

V is TRBV5-6 and J is TRBJ1-1; D unclear. Germline assignment: CDR1 SGHDT and CDR2 YYEEEE. V lost 0 bases to trimming and J lost 0 bases, with 6 bases between them. This CDR3 is 14 amino acids long. The CDR3 region is CASSLDSMNTEAFF. The CDR3 region has the DNA TGTGCCAGCAGCTTGGACAGCATGAACACTGAAGCTTTCTTT.

This clone was recorded a few times. The chain carries TRBV5-4 and TRBJ1-1; 10 bases match TRBD1. This CDR3 spans 16 amino acids. Germline CDR1 SGHNT, CDR2 YYREEE (reference sequence). V lost 0 bases to trimming and J lost 3 bases; unmatched junction nucleotides: 5. Here the CDR3 reads CASSLAGTGVYTEAFF. CDR3 nucleotides: TGTGCCAGCAGCTTGGCCGGGACAGGGGTCTACACTGAAGCTTTCTTT.

The J gene is TRBJ1-1, the V gene TRBV7-2, with TRBD1 identical over 9 bases. Germline CDR1 reads SGHTA; CDR2 reads FQGNSA. This CDR3 contains 13 residues. The V and J ends lost 5 bases and 5 bases, in that order; junction bases with no gene match: 3. CDR3 bases: TGTGCCAGCAGCGTCGGACAGGGGACTGAAGCTTTCTTT. Its translation is CASSVGQGTEAFF.

This chain links TRBV30 with TRBJ2-2, with 12 positions matching TRBD2. Germline V gives CDR1 GTSNPN, CDR2 SVGIG (reference sequence). The CDR3 extends over 16 amino acids. Germline trimming cut 0 bases from V and 4 bases from J; bases unmatched to any gene: 3. Written as DNA, the CDR3 is TGTGCCTGGAGTGTTGGACTAGCGGGGCGCACCGGGGAGCTGTTTTTT. It yields the protein CAWSVGLAGRTGELFF.

The gene calls are TRBV4-1 and TRBJ1-1; D call uncertain. The CDR3 loop spans 16 amino acids. Germline V gives CDR1 MGHRA, CDR2 YSYEKL. Trimming shortened V by 4 bases and J by 3 bases, and 18 bases separated the two germline ends. In nucleotides, the CDR3 is TGCGCCAGCAGCCGCTCCCCGGGGAGGCCAGACACTGAAGCTTTCTTT. Amino acids: CASSRSPGRPDTEAFF.